This T cell receptor beta chain was obtained from a study of Ad26.COV2.S vaccination and SARS-CoV-2 variants. Points from the study as a whole: TCR breadth and depth estimates may have understated total T cell responses. Researchers reported similar non-spike TCR breadth in vaccine and placebo recipients.

Repertoires were generated with immunoSEQ multiplex PCR, while TCRdb's copy carries only in-frame clones and drops some. There are hundreds of thousands of clones in the sample; roughly nine tenths occur only once, and roughly 2.5% lies in the top ten. Sample treatment: 15 to 20 received Ad26.COV2.S at low or high dose, single or two shots; 5 received placebo; per-sample allocation not given. Collection of samples fell on day 63 after the first vaccine or placebo injection. On this clone itself: Antigen specificity is unknown.

The CDR3 extends over 13 amino acids. Trimming removed 10 bases at V and 4 bases at J, with 16 bases between. Material: peripheral blood, obtained in a trial of Ad26.COV2.S vaccine versus placebo. The receptor comes from a person aged 18-65 years who received the Ad26.COV2.S COVID-19 vaccine or a placebo. The V call is TRBV12-3 or TRBV12-4, the J call TRBJ1-1; no clear D gene. CDR3 sequence reads: CATIRFAGTEAFF. The CDR3 nucleotides read TGTGCCACCATTAGGTTCGCCGGCACTGAAGCTTTCTTT.